The 27 T cell receptor beta chains below all came from one sample that was sequenced in a study of T-cell memory formation after mild COVID-19 (dated by TCRdb to about 2021). The library was produced with 5' RACE. TCRdb names Illumina NovaSeq 6000 as the instrument used. The public reads were reprocessed in TCRdb via fastp at Q25 and MiXCR, keeping in-frame beta chains. All rows with the same CDR3 protein become a single entry with the most common DNA and genes. This sample is represented by 210,000 or so distinct CDR3 sequences; around 18% of them were singletons. In total, the top ten clones hold 2.4% of the sample. Sequencing was carried out using PBMCs or a T cell subset sorted from them (not recorded which). Source of these receptors: an adult woman who had mild COVID-19 (a few samples of this study predate the infection). The sample titles of this study are shuffled in the database, so cell type and time point are left out; the donor was told from shared clones.

Only a few counts were recorded for this clonotype. V is TRBV5-6 and J is TRBJ2-7; D is possibly TRBD1 (6 bases). V was trimmed by 2 bases and J by 3 bases, leaving 12 bases between them. CDR3 length equals 14 residues. Per the germline V gene, CDR1 is SGHDT and CDR2 is YYEEEE. DNA for the CDR3: TGTGCCAGCAGCTTATTGAGGGGGAGCTACGAGCAGTACTTC. This sequence encodes CASSLLRGSYEQYF.

This clonotype has just a few counts. The gene calls are TRBV5-8 and TRBJ1-2, with D possibly being TRBD1 (5 bases). V was shortened by 0 bases and J by 8 bases, with 5 bases between the two germline ends. The CDR3 consists of 11 residues. Germline V CDR1 and CDR2: SGHTS, YDEGEE. CDR3 protein: CASSLGGGYTF. The CDR3 nucleotides read TGTGCCAGCAGCTTGGGGGGCGGCTACACCTTC.

This clonotype was observed at least ten times. The chain employs TRBV10-3 and TRBJ2-7, with 10 nucleotides matching TRBD1. CDR1 and CDR2 (germline): ENHRY, SYGVKD. After removal of 4 bases from V and 3 bases from J, the junction contained 6 bases not matched to a gene. CDR3 length equals 15 residues. The CDR3 DNA follows: TGTGCCATCAGTGGGGGGACAGGGGAAAACTACGAGCAGTACTTC. Its protein is CAISGGTGENYEQYF.

J is TRBJ2-2 and V is TRBV15, with D unclear. Germline V gives CDR1 LNHNV, CDR2 YYDKDF (reference sequence). V was shortened by 0 bases and J by 2 bases, with 4 bases between the two germline ends. The CDR3 length is 14 residues. In DNA, the CDR3 is TGTGCCACCAGCAGAGACACAAACACCGGGGAGCTGTTTTTT. This translates into CATSRDTNTGELFF.

V gene TRBV30 combines with J gene TRBJ2-7, with 8 bases identical to TRBD1. Germline V gene data show CDR1 as GTSNPN and CDR2 as SVGIG (reference sequence). This CDR3 is 14 amino acids long. The J segment lost 6 bases and the V segment lost 3 bases, leaving 10 bases of the junction unmatched. For the CDR3, the DNA is TGTGCCTGGAGACACAGGGGGTTTTGGCGCGAGCAGTACTTC. It specifies CAWRHRGFWREQYF.

J is TRBJ1-2 and V is TRBV11-2, with no clear D. The CDR3 covers 14 residues. Germline V lookup: CDR1 SGHAT, CDR2 FQNNGV. Trimming pared 0 bases from V and 4 bases from J, leaving 9 bases between. For the CDR3, the DNA is TGTGCCAGCAGCTTAGAGATAGCCGGCTATGGCTACACCTTC. Its protein product is CASSLEIAGYGYTF.

The table lists this clonotype with a few counts. The chain uses TRBV20-1 and TRBJ2-7, with D perhaps TRBD2 (7 bases). Per germline, CDR1 DFQATT and CDR2 SNEGSKA (reference sequence). The CDR3 sequence is 16 residues long. Trimming left V 6 bases short and J 0 bases short, with 21 bases between. Here the CDR3 reads CSALGGPRGTSYEQYF. CDR3 DNA sequence: TGCAGTGCCTTAGGGGGGCCGCGGGGGACCTCCTACGAGCAGTACTTC.

This clonotype was observed a few times. The chain employs TRBV12-3 or TRBV12-4 and TRBJ2-3, with TRBD2 matching over 8 bases. The junction had 8 bases not matched to a gene; V was cut back by 3 bases and J by 0 bases. This CDR3 is built from 17 residues. For the CDR3, the DNA is TGTGCCAGCAGTTTGGCGGCGGGGGGAACTAGCACAGATACGCAGTATTTT. Protein product: CASSLAAGGTSTDTQYF.

The sample holds many counts of this clonotype. This sequence joins TRBV6-6 and TRBJ2-5; D call uncertain. Deletions cut 6 bases from V and 5 bases from J, with 7 bases between. The CDR3 is 11 residues long. Germline V gene sequence: CDR1 MNHNY, CDR2 SVGAGI (reference sequence). In DNA form, the CDR3 reads TGTGCCAGCAGAGGGCCGGAGACCCAGTACTTC. Its translation: CASRGPETQYF.

This clonotype was seen only a few times. The chain combines TRBV28 with TRBJ2-1, with no clear D. Germline V gene data show CDR1 as MDHEN and CDR2 as SYDVKM. The CDR3 spans 14 residues. V gave up 10 bases and J gave up 7 bases, with 20 bases separating them. CDR3 protein: CATSLGAIENEQFF. The DNA for the CDR3 is TGTGCCACCTCCCTAGGAGCGATAGAGAATGAGCAGTTCTTC.

CDR3 DNA: TGTGCCAGCAGCCCCCGGAACCAGGGTGGGGAGACCCAGTACTTC. This sequence encodes CASSPRNQGGETQYF. The V gene is TRBV12-3 or TRBV12-4, the J gene TRBJ2-5; D perhaps matches TRBD1 (5 bases). CDR3 size: 15 residues. The V and J ends lost 6 bases and 5 bases respectively, with 19 bases between them.

The chain is built from TRBV20-1 and TRBJ1-3, with unresolved D. Germline CDR1 and CDR2: DFQATT and SNEGSKA (reference sequence). The CDR3 length is 12 residues. V was shortened by 1 base and J by 7 bases, with 8 bases between the two germline ends. Written as DNA, the CDR3 is TGCAGTGCTAGAGTTGAGCAGAACACCATATATTTT. Encoded protein: CSARVEQNTIYF.

The rearrangement joins TRBV5-1 to TRBJ2-3; D perhaps matches TRBD1 (6 bases). The V gene's germline CDR1 is SGHRS and CDR2 YFSETQ. The CDR3 covers 13 residues. With 6 bases removed from V and 1 base from J, the gap between germline ends came to 9 bases. Here the CDR3 reads CASKNRGTDTQYF. CDR3 coding DNA: TGCGCCAGCAAGAACAGGGGCACAGATACGCAGTATTTT.

This clonotype was counted only a few times. The chain couples TRBV6-5 to TRBJ2-2; D is unclear. In germline, CDR1 is MNHEY, CDR2 SVGAGI. This CDR3 has 12 residues. V lost 6 bases and J lost 7, with 9 bases in between. The CDR3 loop is CASRKDFGELFF. The CDR3 bases are TGTGCCAGCAGAAAGGATTTCGGGGAGCTGTTTTTT.

The genes are TRBV5-4 and TRBJ2-2; maybe TRBD2 (5 bases). This CDR3 is 14 amino acids long. V gave up 1 base and J gave up 7 bases, with 11 bases separating them. Per germline, CDR1 SGHNT and CDR2 YYREEE (reference sequence). The CDR3 region has the DNA TGTGCCAGCAGCTTGACGGGGTCGAACGGGGAGCTGTTTTTT. It translates to CASSLTGSNGELFF.

A few counts support this clonotype. This chain connects TRBV7-8 to TRBJ1-2; tentative D call: TRBD1 (5 bases). Germline V lookup: CDR1 SGHVS, CDR2 FQNEAQ. The CDR3 length is 14 residues. V lost 5 bases and J lost 1, with 11 bases in between. The CDR3 DNA reads as TGTGCCAGCAGCGGGGGACGGCATAACTATGGCTACACCTTC. Translating it yields CASSGGRHNYGYTF.

In this sample, this clonotype turned up a few times. The chain recombines TRBV30 with TRBJ2-3; TRBD1 aligns across 12 bases. J lost 4 bases, V lost 5 bases, and 7 bases had no gene match. Germline loops: CDR1 GTSNPN, CDR2 SVGIG (reference sequence). CDR3 size: 15 residues. The CDR3 DNA reads TGTGCCTGGGGCCGGGACAGGGGGCTGTCAGATACGCAGTATTTT. This encodes CAWGRDRGLSDTQYF.

This clonotype was recorded a few times. V usage is TRBV2 and J usage is TRBJ1-1; D gene unclear. The V gene's germline CDR1 is SNHLY and CDR2 FYNNEI. Trimming shortened V by 9 bases and J by 1 base, and 12 bases separated the two germline ends. The length of the CDR3 is 13 residues. The CDR3 DNA sequence: TGTGCCAGTGAGACGGAGACGAACACTGAAGCTTTCTTT. The encoded protein is CASETETNTEAFF.

This clonotype was seen a handful of times. The rearrangement links TRBV12-3 or TRBV12-4 to TRBJ1-2; D not certain. Trimming took off 3 bases at V and 2 bases at J, with 4 bases between the two ends. The CDR3 length is 12 residues. CDR3 region: CASSFDNYGYTF. The CDR3 coding sequence is TGTGCCAGCAGTTTTGACAACTATGGCTACACCTTC.

This clonotype was counted at least ten times. The chain carries TRBV4-1 and TRBJ2-1; D perhaps matches TRBD1 (7 bases). The V and J ends lost 1 base and 7 bases respectively, with 26 bases between them. CDR3 length equals 19 residues. In germline, CDR1 is MGHRA, CDR2 YSYEKL. DNA of the CDR3: TGCGCCAGCAGCCAAGTTTTGTTTGGTCGGGGGCCGACAGGGAATGAGCAGTTCTTC. It translates to CASSQVLFGRGPTGNEQFF.

The V call is TRBV7-2, the J call TRBJ2-3; 7 nucleotides agree with TRBD2. The CDR3 totals 14 residues. J lost 9 bases, V lost 5 bases, and 11 bases had no gene match. Germline CDR1 reads SGHTA; CDR2 reads FQGNSA. In DNA, the CDR3 is TGTGCCAGCAGCCTCGGGACTACCGCAGGGACGCAGTATTTT. This encodes CASSLGTTAGTQYF.

The J gene is TRBJ1-1, the V gene TRBV7-9; TRBD1 matches 9 bases. This CDR3 region has 15 residues. Germline assignment: CDR1 SEHNR and CDR2 FQNEAQ (reference sequence). Trimming took 5 bases from V and 6 from J; bases not matched to a gene: 10. CDR3 in DNA: TGTGCCAGCAGCCTATACAGGGGGCCCCCACCTGAAGCTTTCTTT. Residues: CASSLYRGPPPEAFF. The whole variable domain, remainder taken from reference TRBV7-9 and TRBJ1-1, is DTGVSQNPRHKITKRGQNVTFRCDPISEHNRLYWYRQTLGQGPEFLTYFQNEAQLEKSRLLSDRFSAERPKGSFSTLEIQRTEQGDSAMYLCASSLYRGPPPEAFFGQGTRLTVV.

This clonotype was detected only a few times. J is TRBJ2-6 and V is TRBV5-1, with 10 bases lining up with TRBD1. The CDR3 is made up of 17 amino acids. V lost 4 bases, J lost 1 base, and 5 bases stayed unmatched. The germline CDR1 and CDR2 sequences are SGHRS and YFSETQ. The CDR3 is CASSAGQGESGANVLTF. The DNA for the CDR3 is TGCGCCAGCAGCGCTGGACAGGGGGAGTCTGGGGCCAACGTCCTGACTTTC. The complete variable domain, with remaining parts taken from reference TRBV5-1 and TRBJ2-6, reads KAGVTQTPRYLIKTRGQQVTLSCSPISGHRSVSWYQQTPGQGLQFLFEYFSETQRNKGNFPGRFSGRQFSNSRSEMNVSTLELGDSALYLCASSAGQGESGANVLTFGAGSRLTVL.

This clonotype was seen many times. The chain uses TRBV5-4 and TRBJ1-1; D gene ambiguous. The CDR3 contains 14 residues. Trimming removed 3 bases at V and 0 bases at J, with 9 bases between. Germline CDR1 and CDR2: SGHNT and YYREEE (reference sequence). The CDR3 reads CASSSNWLNTEAFF. The CDR3 DNA follows: TGTGCCAGCAGCTCGAATTGGTTGAACACTGAAGCTTTCTTT.

This rearrangement joins TRBV6-5 to TRBJ1-1; unclear D gene. There are 12 residues in the CDR3. Germline V gives CDR1 MNHEY, CDR2 SVGAGI. V was shortened by 2 bases and J by 11 bases, with 12 bases between the two germline ends. CDR3 in DNA: TGTGCCAGCAGTTACCGCGACGGTAAGGCTTTCTTT. Translating it yields CASSYRDGKAFF.

This clonotype turned up a few times. The chain employs TRBV20-1 and TRBJ2-3; TRBD2 might be the D (6 bases). V gave up 5 bases and J gave up 1 base, with 16 bases separating them. CDR3 length equals 15 residues. The germline V gene has CDR1 DFQATT and CDR2 SNEGSKA (reference sequence). CDR3: CSAARGAGGTDTQYF. DNA of the CDR3: TGCAGTGCTGCCCGGGGAGCGGGCGGCACAGATACGCAGTATTTT.

The sample holds a few counts of this clonotype. DNA for the CDR3: TGTGCCAGCAGGACAGGGGGATCTGAAGCTTTCTTT. Its translation: CASRTGGSEAFF. The chain has TRBV3-1 and TRBJ1-1; 9 bases agree with TRBD1. From germline, CDR1 is LGHDT and CDR2 YNNKEL (reference sequence). The CDR3 extends over 12 amino acids. V shed 6 bases, J shed 6 bases, and the junction held 2 bases outside the gene matches.